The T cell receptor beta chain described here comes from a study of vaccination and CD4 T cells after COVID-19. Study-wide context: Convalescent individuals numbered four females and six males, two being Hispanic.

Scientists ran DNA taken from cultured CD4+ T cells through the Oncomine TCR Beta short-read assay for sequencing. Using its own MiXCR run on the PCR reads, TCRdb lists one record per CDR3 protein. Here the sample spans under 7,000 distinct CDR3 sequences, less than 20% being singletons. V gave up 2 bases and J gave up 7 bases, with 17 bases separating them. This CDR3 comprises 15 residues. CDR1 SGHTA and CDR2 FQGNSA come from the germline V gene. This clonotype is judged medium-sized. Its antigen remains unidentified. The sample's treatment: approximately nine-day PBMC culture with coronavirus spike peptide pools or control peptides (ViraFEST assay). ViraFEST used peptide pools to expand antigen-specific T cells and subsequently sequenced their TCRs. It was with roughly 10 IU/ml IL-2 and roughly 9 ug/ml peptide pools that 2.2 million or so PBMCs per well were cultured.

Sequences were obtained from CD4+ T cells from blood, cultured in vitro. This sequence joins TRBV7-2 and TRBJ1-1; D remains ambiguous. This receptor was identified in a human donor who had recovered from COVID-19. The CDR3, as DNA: TGTGCCAGCAGCTTACAGTCCGGGCCCTGGGGTGAAGCTTTCTTT. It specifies CASSLQSGPWGEAFF. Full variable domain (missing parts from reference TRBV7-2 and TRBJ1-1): GAGVSQSPSNKVTEKGKDVELRCDPISGHTALYWYRQSLGQGLEFLIYFQGNSAPDKSGLPSDRFSAERTGGSVSTLTIQRTQQEDSAVYLCASSLQSGPWGEAFFGQGTRLTVV.